Listed here are 27 T cell receptor beta chains from one sample, sequenced in a study of vaccination and CD4 T cells after COVID-19 (dated 2022 in TCRdb). Library preparation used PCR. The sequencer was an Illumina iSeq 100. TCRdb handled the public reads itself, with Q25 trimming in fastp and clone calling in MiXCR, and kept productive beta chains. Every distinct CDR3 protein forms one entry, paired with its most common genes and DNA. Within this sample are about 24,000 distinct CDR3 sequences, with 45% to 65% of them counted one time only. Approximately 1.1% of the sample belongs to the ten largest clones. Sequencing used CD4+ T cells from blood, obtained before SARS-CoV-2 vaccination. These receptors originate from a human donor who had recovered from COVID-19.

V gene TRBV19 combines with J gene TRBJ2-7, with 11 bases fitting TRBD1. In germline, CDR1 is LNHDA, CDR2 SQIVND (reference sequence). The V and J ends lost 4 bases and 1 base, in that order; junction bases with no gene match: 15. The CDR3 has 19 residues. CDR3 amino acids: CASSKKGRTGGRVSYEQYF. CDR3 nucleotides: TGTGCCAGTAGTAAGAAGGGGAGGACAGGGGGCCGGGTATCCTACGAGCAGTACTTC. The variable domain in full, completed from reference TRBV19 and TRBJ2-7, reads DGGITQSPKYLFRKEGQNVTLSCEQNLNHDAMYWYRQDPGQGLRLIYYSQIVNDFQKGDIAEGYSVSREKKESFPLTVTSAQKNPTAFYLCASSKKGRTGGRVSYEQYFGPGTRLTVT.

This chain links TRBV27 with TRBJ2-7; 10 bases line up with TRBD1. Per germline, CDR1 MNHEY and CDR2 SMNVEV (reference sequence). The CDR3 consists of 18 residues. J gave up 1 base and V 2 bases, and 11 bases lay outside the gene matches. The CDR3 sequence: CASSLLAAGQGRSYEQYF. The CDR3 DNA is TGTGCCAGCAGTTTACTTGCAGCGGGACAGGGGCGATCCTACGAGCAGTACTTC.

In its sample, this clonotype was seen once. The CDR3 does not end in the conserved phenylalanine or tryptophan, so this is likely a read error. The genes are TRBV25-1 and TRBJ1-1; D unresolved. Trimming stripped 5 bases from V and 3 bases from J, with 10 bases between. The CDR3 sequence is 13 residues long. The germline CDR1 and CDR2 sequences are MGHDK and SYGVNS. The CDR3 coding sequence is TGTGCCAGCAGTCCCGCCCCGGACACTGAAGCTTTCCTT. Its protein is CASSPAPDTEAFL.

The V and J genes are TRBV24-1 and TRBJ2-2; 9 bases map to TRBD1. CDR3 length: 16 residues. CDR1 is KGHDR and CDR2 is SFDVKD in the germline V gene. J gave up 6 bases and V 3 bases, and 7 bases lay outside the gene matches. CDR3 nucleotide sequence: TGTGCCACCAGTGATGCGGACAGGGGAATACCCGGGGAGCTGTTTTTT. Its protein product is CATSDADRGIPGELFF.

This sequence joins TRBV12-3 or TRBV12-4 and TRBJ1-1; TRBD1 aligns across 7 bases. V lost 6 bases and J lost 2; bases outside the gene matches: 9. This CDR3 contains 15 residues. In DNA, the CDR3 is TGTGCCAGCAGGCTAAAAGGGACAGACAACACTGAAGCTTTCTTT. Its translation is CASRLKGTDNTEAFF.

In its sample, this clonotype was seen a few times. This chain uses TRBV6-2 or TRBV6-3 with TRBJ1-2; weak D call: TRBD1 (6 bases). Per the germline V gene, CDR1 is MNHEY and CDR2 is SVGEGT. V was shortened by 4 bases and J by 2 bases, with 14 bases between the two germline ends. The CDR3 spans 15 residues. CDR3 sequence reads: CASSLRGAANYGYTF. The DNA of the CDR3 is TGTGCCAGCAGTTTACGGGGGGCAGCAAACTATGGCTACACCTTC.

The J gene is TRBJ2-2, the V gene TRBV7-2; D perhaps matches TRBD2 (5 bases). Looked up from germline, CDR1 is SGHTA and CDR2 is FQGNSA. V dropped 5 bases and J dropped 6 bases, with 13 bases sitting between them. The CDR3 is made up of 14 amino acids. The CDR3 protein is CASSEDSSPGELFF. The CDR3 nucleotides read TGTGCCAGCAGCGAGGACTCGAGTCCCGGGGAGCTGTTTTTT.

This CDR3 reads CASSPRGGDETQYF. CDR3 nucleotides: TGTGCCAGCAGCCCCCGGGGAGGGGATGAGACCCAGTACTTC. This sequence joins TRBV11-3 and TRBJ2-5, with 7 bases that match TRBD2. The CDR3 covers 14 residues. V shed 5 bases and J 5 bases; nucleotides not matched to a gene: 8. Germline V gene data show CDR1 as SGHNT and CDR2 as YENEEA.

The chain has TRBV19 and TRBJ2-7; D is possibly TRBD2 (5 bases). Looked up from germline, CDR1 is LNHDA and CDR2 is SQIVND (reference sequence). Trimming cost V 7 bases and J 2 bases, with 9 bases left between them. CDR3 length: 12 amino acids. DNA for the CDR3: TGTGCCAGTAACGACGGGACCTACGAGCAGTACTTC. Translated: CASNDGTYEQYF. Full variable domain (missing parts from reference TRBV19 and TRBJ2-7): DGGITQSPKYLFRKEGQNVTLSCEQNLNHDAMYWYRQDPGQGLRLIYYSQIVNDFQKGDIAEGYSVSREKKESFPLTVTSAQKNPTAFYLCASNDGTYEQYFGPGTRLTVT.

This clonotype was seen a few times. The chain employs TRBV20-1 and TRBJ2-5; 7 nucleotides align to TRBD1. Trimming cost V 4 bases and J 3 bases; bases outside gene matches: 14. Germline V gives CDR1 DFQATT, CDR2 SNEGSKA (reference sequence). The CDR3 is made up of 16 amino acids. The CDR3 DNA is TGCAGTGCTACAACCACAGGGGTGAAATCGAAAGAGACCCAGTACTTC. Translating it yields CSATTTGVKSKETQYF.

This clonotype has just a few counts. The chain is built from TRBV6-5 and TRBJ1-2, with D uncertain. The CDR3 consists of 13 residues. V was shortened by 2 bases and J by 0 bases, with 4 bases between the two germline ends. The V gene's germline CDR1 is MNHEY and CDR2 SVGAGI. CDR3 amino acids: CASSYTANYGYTF. CDR3 sequence (DNA): TGTGCCAGCAGTTACACAGCTAACTATGGCTACACCTTC.

The chain uses TRBV20-1 and TRBJ1-5, with D possibly being TRBD1 (5 bases). V lost 2 bases and J lost 1, with 15 bases in between. Per the germline V gene, CDR1 is DFQATT and CDR2 is SNEGSKA (reference sequence). The CDR3 runs 16 residues. The CDR3 loop reads CSARPRGGVSNQPQHF. Written as DNA, the CDR3 is TGCAGTGCTAGACCCCGGGGCGGAGTGAGCAATCAGCCCCAGCATTTT.

CDR3 residues: CASSLLVNTGELFF. For the CDR3, the DNA is TGTGCCAGCAGCTTACTAGTGAACACCGGGGAGCTGTTTTTT. This chain uses TRBV7-3 with TRBJ2-2; D unclear. V shed 2 bases and J shed 1 base, with 5 bases lying between them. The CDR3 covers 14 residues. Germline V gives CDR1 SGHTA, CDR2 FQGTGA.

The V gene is TRBV5-1, the J gene TRBJ1-6; TRBD1 aligns across 10 bases. Per germline, CDR1 SGHRS and CDR2 YFSETQ. V was clipped by 4 bases and J by 5 bases; unmatched bases: 3. This CDR3 is 15 amino acids long. CDR3: CASSGGQGNNSPLHF. CDR3 in DNA: TGCGCCAGCAGCGGGGGACAGGGGAATAATTCACCCCTCCACTTT.

This clonotype was observed a few times. V usage is TRBV11-2 and J usage is TRBJ2-5; D unclear. CDR1 is SGHAT and CDR2 is FQNNGV in the germline V gene. Deletions cut 1 base from V and 1 base from J, with 10 bases between. CDR3 size: 15 residues. The CDR3 protein is CASSLGGRFQETQYF. The DNA for the CDR3 is TGTGCCAGCAGCTTAGGTGGACGGTTCCAAGAGACCCAGTACTTC.

The V and J genes are TRBV20-1 and TRBJ2-1, with 12 bases lining up with TRBD2. The length of the CDR3 is 16 residues. Trimming cost V 0 bases and J 4 bases; bases outside gene matches: 4. The V gene's germline CDR1 is DFQATT and CDR2 SNEGSKA (reference sequence). This CDR3 is CSARDPTSGRYNEQFF. DNA of the CDR3: TGCAGTGCTAGAGACCCGACTAGCGGGAGATACAATGAGCAGTTCTTC.

The chain recombines TRBV6-1 with TRBJ2-2, with TRBD2 identical over 7 bases. In germline, CDR1 is MNHNS, CDR2 SASEGT. The CDR3 extends over 15 amino acids. The J segment lost 6 bases and the V segment lost 6 bases, leaving 10 bases of the junction unmatched. CDR3 DNA sequence: TGTGCCAGCAGCTTCGGGGGGACTTCCTCCGGGGAGCTGTTTTTT. Translated, it gives CASSFGGTSSGELFF.

This clonotype came up a few times. The chain combines TRBV7-2 with TRBJ2-2; D gene ambiguous. The CDR3 runs 13 residues. The V gene's germline CDR1 is SGHTA and CDR2 FQGNSA. Trimming left V 4 bases short and J 0 bases short, with 3 bases between. CDR3 nucleotide sequence: TGTGCCAGCAGCTCCGCGAACACCGGGGAGCTGTTTTTT. Translation: CASSSANTGELFF.

The chain carries TRBV19 and TRBJ1-1, with D possibly matching TRBD1 (5 bases). The ends were cut back, 4 bases at V and 7 bases at J, with 19 bases in the middle. The germline V gene has CDR1 LNHDA and CDR2 SQIVND (reference sequence). This CDR3 has 15 amino acids. CDR3 sequence reads: CASSRAGSLGGEAFF. The CDR3, as DNA: TGTGCCAGTAGTAGAGCCGGGAGCCTGGGGGGTGAAGCTTTCTTT.

This clonotype has more than one count but fewer than ten. This rearrangement joins TRBV28 to TRBJ1-1; 10 bases align to TRBD1. Germline lookup yields CDR1 MDHEN and CDR2 SYDVKM. Unmatched junction bases numbered 6, after V lost 5 bases and J lost 3 bases. The CDR3 contains 15 residues. The CDR3 loop is CASSATGGAHTEAFF. DNA for the CDR3: TGTGCCAGCAGTGCGACAGGGGGCGCTCACACTGAAGCTTTCTTT.

This clonotype was picked up a small number of times. The chain combines TRBV6-1 with TRBJ1-6, with D unresolved. The length of the CDR3 is 20 residues. Germline CDR1 is MNHNS and CDR2 is SASEGT. V was trimmed by 5 bases and J by 0 bases, leaving 23 bases between them. The CDR3 DNA reads as TGTGCCAGCAGTCCTCTTGGAGGCCTCTTCCAGAGCTCCTATAATTCACCCCTCCACTTT. Translated: CASSPLGGLFQSSYNSPLHF.

The chain is built from TRBV19 and TRBJ2-1, with D possibly called TRBD1 or TRBD2 (5 bases each). This CDR3 comprises 14 residues. Germline lookup yields CDR1 LNHDA and CDR2 SQIVND (reference sequence). V gave up 1 base and J gave up 7 bases, with 11 bases separating them. The CDR3 region has the DNA TGTGCCAGTAGTATAGGGGGGACGGGAAATGAGCAGTTCTTC. This sequence encodes CASSIGGTGNEQFF.

V is TRBV24-1 and J is TRBJ2-5; 11 nucleotides align to TRBD2. Germline V gene data show CDR1 as KGHDR and CDR2 as SFDVKD. CDR3 length: 17 amino acids. J gave up 2 bases and V 4 bases, and 8 bases lay outside the gene matches. In DNA, the CDR3 is TGTGCCACCAGTGACCAAGGACTAGCGGGCCATCAAGAGACCCAGTACTTC. This sequence encodes CATSDQGLAGHQETQYF.

The genes are TRBV6-1 and TRBJ1-1; D is perhaps TRBD1 (6 bases). Germline lookup yields CDR1 MNHNS and CDR2 SASEGT. The V and J ends lost 6 bases and 1 base respectively, with 12 bases between them. The length of the CDR3 is 14 residues. CDR3 amino acids: CASSSGGRNTEAFF. DNA for the CDR3: TGTGCCAGCAGCTCGGGGGGGCGGAACACTGAAGCTTTCTTT.

This clonotype was counted between two and nine times. The CDR3 DNA is TGTGCCAGCAGTGCCCCTGTAATGTATGGCTACACCTTC. Its protein is CASSAPVMYGYTF. The J gene is TRBJ1-2, the V gene TRBV6-1, with D unresolved. This CDR3 spans 13 amino acids. CDR1 and CDR2 from the germline V gene are MNHNS and SASEGT. Trimming removed 4 bases from V and 5 bases from J, with 11 bases in between.

This clonotype was detected only a few times. The CDR3 DNA reads as TGTGCCACCAGTGGTCGACAGGGGCGTGGGACCCAGTACTTC. Translating it yields CATSGRQGRGTQYF. This chain joins TRBV24-1 and TRBJ2-5; TRBD1 matches at 8 bases. This CDR3 contains 14 residues. The germline V gene encodes CDR1 KGHDR and CDR2 SFDVKD. The V and J ends lost 5 bases and 7 bases, in that order; junction bases with no gene match: 8.

The genes are TRBV20-1 and TRBJ1-5; no clear D. The germline CDR1 and CDR2 sequences are DFQATT and SNEGSKA (reference sequence). CDR3 length: 12 amino acids. V shed 2 bases and J shed 4 bases, with 6 bases lying between them. CDR3 DNA sequence: TGCAGTGCTAGAAAGGGTAATCAGCCCCAGCATTTT. Translated: CSARKGNQPQHF.